This T cell receptor beta chain was recorded in a study of identical twins. V shed 1 base and J shed 6 bases, with 16 bases lying between them. Germline V gene data show CDR1 as SGHTA and CDR2 as FQGNSA. The CDR3 has 16 residues. This clonotype was observed a few times. The antigen remains undetermined. TCRdb redid the calling of the 5' RACE reads with MiXCR, one entry per CDR3 protein. The sample lists under 900,000 distinct CDR3 sequences; approximately 13% were seen once. Study findings and constraints: With abundant cord blood beta clonotypes, insertions were fewer; memory repertoires showed no such pattern.

This same sample was also part of a study on yellow fever vaccine responses in identical twins. From that second work: Vaccine-induced T cell responses in twins were reportedly observed to appear partly convergent, partly personalized.

Sequenced input: PBMCs. The sequence was obtained from a woman between 18 and 29 years old in good health. This chain connects TRBV7-2 to TRBJ2-1, with TRBD2 as a possible D gene (6 bases). The chain's CDR3 is CASSLGIAVILNEQFF. CDR3 sequence (DNA): TGTGCCAGCAGCTTAGGGATAGCGGTGATCCTCAATGAGCAGTTCTTC. Supplemented by reference TRBV7-2 and TRBJ2-1, the full variable domain reads GAGVSQSPSNKVTEKGKDVELRCDPISGHTALYWYRQSLGQGLEFLIYFQGNSAPDKSGLPSDRFSAERTGGSVSTLTIQRTQQEDSAVYLCASSLGIAVILNEQFFGPGTRLTVL.